The 32 T cell receptor beta chains given below trace back to one sample, sequenced in a study of T cells in Graves' hyperthyroidism and ophthalmopathy (dated by TCRdb to the late 2010s). The method behind the library was multiplex PCR. Sequencing was performed on an Illumina HiSeq 2000. The TCR beta CDR3 regions were amplified from the RNA transcripts. The first round of RT-PCR for the TCR CDR3 was performed with the HTBI primer set and the Qiagen OneStep RT-PCR kit. The raw public reads went through TCRdb reprocessing: fastp at Q25, MiXCR clone calling, in-frame beta chains kept. Identical CDR3 protein sequences are pooled into one entry, listed with their most common genes and DNA. Present in this sample are around 620,000 distinct CDR3 sequences, 15% to 20% of which were seen just once. The ten largest clonotypes hold 3% to 4.5% of the sample. The sample comprised blood. The source is a woman aged 30 to 39 with Graves' hyperthyroidism.

This clonotype was seen more than once but under ten times. The rearrangement links TRBV7-9 to TRBJ1-6; possible D gene TRBD1, 5 bases. This CDR3 is 16 amino acids long. V was shortened by 2 bases and J by 7 bases, with 15 bases between the two germline ends. Per germline, CDR1 SEHNR and CDR2 FQNEAQ (reference sequence). CDR3 in amino acids: CASSLSAGGLNSPLHF. CDR3 DNA sequence: TGTGCCAGCAGCTTAAGCGCGGGGGGTCTAAATTCACCCCTCCACTTT. Based on the CDR3 plus reference TRBV7-9 and TRBJ1-6, the full variable domain is DTGVSQNPRHKITKRGQNVTFRCDPISEHNRLYWYRQTLGQGPEFLTYFQNEAQLEKSRLLSDRFSAERPKGSFSTLEIQRTEQGDSAMYLCASSLSAGGLNSPLHFGNGTRLTVT.

This clonotype was recorded many times. V usage is TRBV7-9 and J usage is TRBJ2-1, with 7 positions matching TRBD2. Trimming at V came to 3 bases and at J to 10 bases, leaving 6 bases not matched to a gene. The CDR3 length is 13 residues. Germline CDR1 and CDR2: SEHNR and FQNEAQ (reference sequence). The CDR3 sequence is CASSFLAGEEQFF. The CDR3 DNA reads as TGTGCCAGCAGCTTTCTGGCGGGGGAGGAGCAGTTCTTC.

The gene calls are TRBV7-2 and TRBJ1-2; 10 bases line up with TRBD1. The CDR3 contains 16 residues. From germline, CDR1 is SGHTA and CDR2 FQGNSA. Germline trimming cut 5 bases from V and 5 bases from J; bases unmatched to any gene: 11. CDR3 sequence (DNA): TGTGCCAGCAGCCTACAGACGGGACAGGGGTTTTATGGCTACACCTTC. Translation gives CASSLQTGQGFYGYTF.

This clonotype was found many times. The rearrangement joins TRBV6-1 to TRBJ2-1; perhaps TRBD2 as D (5 bases). Germline-derived CDR1 and CDR2 are MNHNS and SASEGT. The CDR3 extends over 14 amino acids. Trimming took 3 bases from V and 8 from J, leaving 14 bases between them. The DNA for the CDR3 is TGTGCCAGCAGTGAGGAGGTTCTTGAGGATGAGCAGTTCTTC. This encodes CASSEEVLEDEQFF.

V is TRBV13 and J is TRBJ2-3; D remains unclear. The CDR3 is 15 residues long. V was clipped by 5 bases and J by 1 base, with 13 bases between them. Germline CDR1 reads PRHDT; CDR2 reads FYEKMQ (reference sequence). The CDR3 bases are TGTGCCAGCAGCCCAGGCTTCTCTGGCACAGATACGCAGTATTTT. Residues: CASSPGFSGTDTQYF. Drawing the rest from reference TRBV13 and TRBJ2-3, the complete variable domain is AAGVIQSPRHLIKEKRETATLKCYPIPRHDTVYWYQQGPGQDPQFLISFYEKMQSDKGSIPDRFSAQQFSDYHSELNMSSLELGDSALYFCASSPGFSGTDTQYFGPGTRLTVL.

V gene TRBV5-1 combines with J gene TRBJ2-1; TRBD2 matches at 9 bases. Germline trimming cut 4 bases from V and 4 bases from J; bases unmatched to any gene: 6. The CDR3 totals 15 residues. Germline V gene data show CDR1 as SGHRS and CDR2 as YFSETQ. CDR3 bases: TGCGCCAGCAGCCCGGATACTAGCGGGTACAATGAGCAGTTCTTC. It codes for CASSPDTSGYNEQFF. The whole variable domain, filled in from reference TRBV5-1 and TRBJ2-1, reads KAGVTQTPRYLIKTRGQQVTLSCSPISGHRSVSWYQQTPGQGLQFLFEYFSETQRNKGNFPGRFSGRQFSNSRSEMNVSTLELGDSALYLCASSPDTSGYNEQFFGPGTRLTVL.

As concerns this clonotype: A single base separates this from a much larger clone, so it may be a read error. The CDR3 region has the DNA TGCAGTGCTCCGGCGGACAGCACAGATACGCAGTATTTT. Its protein is CSAPADSTDTQYF. The rearrangement joins TRBV20-1 to TRBJ2-3, with D unclear. The germline gives CDR1 DFQATT, CDR2 SNEGSKA (reference sequence). This CDR3 has 13 residues. Trimming removed 5 bases from V and 0 bases from J, with 9 bases in between.

Ten or more counts support this clonotype. This chain uses TRBV30 with TRBJ2-1; TRBD2 aligns across 8 bases. Germline V gene sequence: CDR1 GTSNPN, CDR2 SVGIG (reference sequence). The CDR3 runs to 13 residues. V lost 7 bases and J lost 8; bases outside the gene matches: 10. The chain's CDR3 is CASIAGLGDEQFF. In DNA, the CDR3 is TGTGCCTCGATAGCGGGATTAGGTGATGAGCAGTTCTTC.

There are many counts of this clonotype. The chain uses TRBV20-1 and TRBJ1-1; a weak D match, TRBD1 (5 bases). The V and J ends lost 3 bases and 0 bases respectively, with 11 bases between them. This CDR3 has 14 residues. Germline V gene sequence: CDR1 DFQATT, CDR2 SNEGSKA (reference sequence). CDR3 amino acids: CSASSQVMNTEAFF. The CDR3 DNA reads TGCAGTGCTAGCTCACAGGTGATGAACACTGAAGCTTTCTTT.

The rearrangement uses TRBV9 and TRBJ1-6, with 7 bases matching TRBD1. The V gene's germline CDR1 is SGDLS and CDR2 YYNGEE. CDR3 length equals 15 residues. The J segment lost 13 bases and the V segment lost 3 bases, leaving 13 bases of the junction unmatched. CDR3 sequence: CASSAGTASGPPLHF. CDR3 nucleotides: TGTGCCAGCAGCGCGGGGACAGCCTCAGGTCCTCCCCTCCACTTT.

This chain joins TRBV5-1 and TRBJ2-3; 15 positions match TRBD2. V lost 8 bases, J lost 6 bases, and 7 bases stayed unmatched. From germline, CDR1 is SGHRS and CDR2 YFSETQ. CDR3 length equals 15 residues. The CDR3 is CASGLAGGPGDTQYF. Written as DNA, the CDR3 is TGCGCCAGTGGACTAGCGGGAGGGCCGGGGGATACGCAGTATTTT.

The table lists this clonotype with many counts. Written as DNA, the CDR3 is TGCGCCAGCAGCTTGATAGGGGACCTGAACACTGAAGCTTTCTTT. Its protein product is CASSLIGDLNTEAFF. The chain has TRBV5-1 and TRBJ1-1; D may be TRBD1 (5 bases). V was cut by 1 base and J by 0 bases, with 10 bases left in between. CDR3 size: 15 residues. Germline loops: CDR1 SGHRS, CDR2 YFSETQ.

In this sample, this clonotype turned up a few times. J is TRBJ2-3 and V is TRBV5-1, with D unclear. The germline V gene encodes CDR1 SGHRS and CDR2 YFSETQ. The CDR3 extends over 17 amino acids. V was shortened by 0 bases and J by 3 bases, with 17 bases between the two germline ends. The CDR3 DNA reads TGCGCCAGCAGCTTGGCGGGTCAGCTAGTTTCTACAGATACGCAGTATTTT. As protein: CASSLAGQLVSTDTQYF.

This clonotype was counted a few times. The genes are TRBV11-2 and TRBJ1-6; D is perhaps TRBD1 (6 bases). Trimming took 5 bases from V and 5 from J, leaving 16 bases between them. CDR3 length: 16 amino acids. From germline, CDR1 is SGHAT and CDR2 FQNNGV. The CDR3 here is CASSLSGAQNNSPLHF. The CDR3 DNA is TGTGCCAGCAGCCTCTCGGGGGCCCAAAATAATTCACCCCTCCACTTT.

V is TRBV28 and J is TRBJ2-7; D remains unclear. Germline V gene sequence: CDR1 MDHEN, CDR2 SYDVKM. The CDR3 extends over 11 amino acids. V lost 4 bases, J lost 7 bases, and 8 bases lay in between. CDR3 in DNA: TGTGCCAGCAGTTCTCTGGAGGAGCAGTACTTC. Protein sequence: CASSSLEEQYF.

This clonotype occurred many times. This chain joins TRBV7-2 and TRBJ1-2, with TRBD1 matching over 7 bases. The CDR3 consists of 11 residues. The V gene end was trimmed by 6 bases and the J gene end by 8 bases; junction bases not matched to a gene: 3. The germline V gene has CDR1 SGHTA and CDR2 FQGNSA. CDR3 residues: CASSSGGGYTF. CDR3 nucleotides: TGTGCCAGCAGTTCAGGGGGAGGCTACACCTTC.

This clonotype was seen a few times. V is TRBV30 and J is TRBJ2-5, with 9 nucleotides matching TRBD1. V shed 5 bases and J 3 bases; nucleotides not matched to a gene: 1. The CDR3 length is 12 residues. Germline values: CDR1 GTSNPN, CDR2 SVGIG (reference sequence). The CDR3 region is CAWDRGEETQYF. The CDR3 DNA reads as TGTGCCTGGGACAGGGGGGAAGAGACCCAGTACTTC.

The CDR3 nucleotides read TGCAGTGCACTAGCGGGAGGACCCACAGATACGCAGTATTTT. Protein sequence: CSALAGGPTDTQYF. V and J are TRBV20-1 and TRBJ2-3; 12 nucleotides align to TRBD2. Germline assignment: CDR1 DFQATT and CDR2 SNEGSKA (reference sequence). Trimming cost V 6 bases and J 2 bases; bases outside gene matches: 3. The CDR3 covers 14 residues.

The chain has TRBV18 and TRBJ2-5, with a weak D call TRBD2 (6 bases). The CDR3 has 16 amino acids. Per the germline V gene, CDR1 is KGHSH and CDR2 is LQKENI. Trimming shortened V by 2 bases and J by 4 bases, and 17 bases separated the two germline ends. In nucleotides, the CDR3 is TGTGCCAGCTCACCAAAGGGTCTGGGGAGGAGAGAGACCCAGTACTTC. It codes for CASSPKGLGRRETQYF.

The chain recombines TRBV7-2 with TRBJ1-2; D gene ambiguous. The CDR3 runs to 14 residues. The V gene's germline CDR1 is SGHTA and CDR2 FQGNSA. V was cut by 1 base and J by 2 bases, with 8 bases left in between. CDR3 nucleotide sequence: TGTGCCAGCAGCTTAGACACCGCAAACTATGGCTACACCTTC. Protein: CASSLDTANYGYTF.

The rearrangement links TRBV24-1 to TRBJ2-5; D is ambiguous. Germline V gives CDR1 KGHDR, CDR2 SFDVKD. The CDR3 is 14 residues long. Deletions cut 3 bases from V and 1 base from J, with 8 bases between. Here the CDR3 reads CATSDRYTQETQYF. The CDR3 nucleotides read TGTGCCACCAGTGATCGATACACCCAAGAGACCCAGTACTTC.

The sample holds many counts of this clonotype. The rearrangement joins TRBV27 to TRBJ2-3, with D possibly matching TRBD1 (6 bases). V was cut by 2 bases and J by 0 bases, with 15 bases left in between. Per germline, CDR1 MNHEY and CDR2 SMNVEV (reference sequence). This CDR3 has 17 amino acids. As DNA, the CDR3 is TGTGCCAGCAGTTTAAGGGGTCCGCAGGGGAGCACAGATACGCAGTATTTT. It translates to CASSLRGPQGSTDTQYF.

This clonotype occurred many times. This chain uses TRBV6-1 with TRBJ1-1; the D is unclear. This CDR3 is built from 12 residues. V shed 6 bases and J shed 3 bases, with 8 bases lying between them. Germline CDR1 is MNHNS and CDR2 is SASEGT. CDR3 in amino acids: CASSGGYTEAFF. CDR3 in DNA: TGTGCCAGCAGCGGCGGCTACACTGAAGCTTTCTTT.

This clonotype was detected ten times or more. The chain uses TRBV7-2 and TRBJ2-7; TRBD2 matches 10 bases. CDR3 length: 17 amino acids. The V segment lost 5 bases and the J segment 3 bases; nucleotides outside the gene matches: 13. Germline assignment: CDR1 SGHTA and CDR2 FQGNSA. Here the CDR3 reads CASSPSPGSGRVYEQYF. For the CDR3, the DNA is TGTGCCAGCAGCCCAAGCCCGGGGAGCGGGAGGGTCTACGAGCAGTACTTC.

A few counts support this clonotype. V usage is TRBV5-1 and J usage is TRBJ1-1; D is unclear. The V gene lost 7 bases and the J gene lost 5 bases, with 18 bases spanning the gap. Germline V gives CDR1 SGHRS, CDR2 YFSETQ. The CDR3 length is 14 residues. The CDR3 loop is CASGPRGVGTEAFF. As DNA, the CDR3 is TGCGCCAGCGGACCTCGGGGTGTCGGGACTGAAGCTTTCTTT.

This clonotype has ten or more counts. The rearrangement links TRBV7-2 to TRBJ1-1, with D tentatively TRBD1 (6 bases). The CDR3 contains 15 residues. Trimming cost V 1 base and J 4 bases, with 13 bases left between them. Germline V gene sequence: CDR1 SGHTA, CDR2 FQGNSA. The CDR3 reads CASSLVVRGTTEAFF. The CDR3 DNA reads TGTGCCAGCAGCTTAGTTGTCAGGGGTACCACTGAAGCTTTCTTT.

This clonotype was detected many times. The chain's CDR3 is CASSNDPKREDGYTF. CDR3 DNA: TGTGCCAGCAGCAACGATCCAAAAAGGGAAGATGGCTACACCTTC. The rearrangement joins TRBV3-1 to TRBJ1-2; no definite D call. Trimming stripped 5 bases from V and 6 bases from J, with 19 bases between. Germline V lookup: CDR1 LGHDT, CDR2 YNNKEL (reference sequence). The CDR3 loop spans 15 amino acids. Based on the CDR3 plus reference TRBV3-1 and TRBJ1-2, the full variable domain is DTAVSQTPKYLVTQMGNDKSIKCEQNLGHDTMYWYKQDSKKFLKIMFSYNNKELIINETVPNRFSPKSPDKAHLNLHINSLELGDSAVYFCASSNDPKREDGYTFGSGTRLTVV.

Remarks on this clonotype: This may come from a read error, since a much larger clone is one base off. The chain couples TRBV10-3 to TRBJ2-1, with TRBD2 matching over 11 bases. Per the germline V gene, CDR1 is ENHRY and CDR2 is SYGVKD. The CDR3 has 14 amino acids. The V gene end was trimmed by 4 bases and the J gene end by 10 bases; junction bases not matched to a gene: 6. The CDR3 spells CAISAGSGRGEQFF. The CDR3 DNA reads TGTGCCATCAGTGCGGGTAGCGGGAGGGGAGAGCAGTTCTTC.

This clonotype occurred a few times. The chain couples TRBV25-1 to TRBJ2-1, with TRBD1 matching 8 bases. The germline V gene has CDR1 MGHDK and CDR2 SYGVNS. The CDR3 extends over 18 amino acids. With V trimmed by 3 bases and J by 5 bases, 15 bases remained unmatched. The CDR3, as DNA: TGTGCCAGCAGTGACCAGAAGCCTCGGACAGGGTGGCACAATGAGCAGTTCTTC. It encodes CASSDQKPRTGWHNEQFF.

Only a few counts were recorded for this clonotype. The chain is built from TRBV7-9 and TRBJ2-2; 7 nucleotides align to TRBD1. Germline V gene sequence: CDR1 SEHNR, CDR2 FQNEAQ (reference sequence). The ends lost 5 bases at V and 0 bases at J; junction bases unmatched: 6. This CDR3 is built from 16 residues. The CDR3 DNA reads as TGTGCCAGCAGCACATCCGGGACAGCGAACACCGGGGAGCTGTTTTTT. This translates into CASSTSGTANTGELFF.

At least ten counts were recorded for this clonotype. The V call is TRBV6-1, the J call TRBJ2-2; D possibly uses TRBD1 or TRBD2 (6 bases each). Trimming pared 5 bases from V and 7 bases from J, leaving 17 bases between. CDR1 and CDR2 (germline): MNHNS, SASEGT. The CDR3 covers 15 residues. The DNA for the CDR3 is TGTGCCAGCAGTAGAGGTCAAGGGGGGAGCGGGGAGCTGTTTTTT. Encoded protein: CASSRGQGGSGELFF.

CDR3 DNA: TGCGCCAGCAGTGAGACGGGACAGGGGATGAACACTGAAGCTTTCTTT. It encodes CASSETGQGMNTEAFF. The V and J genes are TRBV10-2 and TRBJ1-1, with 10 bases fitting TRBD1. Trimming at V came to 2 bases and at J to 0 bases, leaving 3 bases not matched to a gene. Germline V CDR1 and CDR2: WSHSY, SAAADI. This CDR3 is 16 amino acids long.